The clone carrying this T cell receptor (beta chain) has only a few counts. Generated by immunoSEQ multiplex PCR, the TCRdb table keeps only in-frame clones and is missing some. The repertoire holds roughly 260,000 clones, approximately 86% seen once, with more than 5% in the top ten. These data belong to a study of blood T cell repertoires in COVID-19. At the level of the study: There were acute and convalescent COVID-19 samples, and they came from the United States, Italy and Spain. PBMCs, B-cell-depleted T cells, or T cells provided the cDNA or gDNA that made up the material.

Trimming took off 8 bases at V and 4 bases at J, with 17 bases between the two ends. Germline V gene data show CDR1 as MDHEN and CDR2 as SYDVKM. The CDR3 is 14 amino acids. The V and J genes are TRBV28 and TRBJ1-1, with a tentative D call TRBD1 (6 bases). The receptor's source is a woman between 25 and 40 years old with acute COVID-19. The sample taken for sequencing was PBMCs or T cells enriched from blood (not recorded which). CDR3 nucleotide sequence: TGTGCCAGCGCAATAAAGGCGGGGGCCACTGAAGCTTTCTTT. Translation gives CASAIKAGATEAFF.